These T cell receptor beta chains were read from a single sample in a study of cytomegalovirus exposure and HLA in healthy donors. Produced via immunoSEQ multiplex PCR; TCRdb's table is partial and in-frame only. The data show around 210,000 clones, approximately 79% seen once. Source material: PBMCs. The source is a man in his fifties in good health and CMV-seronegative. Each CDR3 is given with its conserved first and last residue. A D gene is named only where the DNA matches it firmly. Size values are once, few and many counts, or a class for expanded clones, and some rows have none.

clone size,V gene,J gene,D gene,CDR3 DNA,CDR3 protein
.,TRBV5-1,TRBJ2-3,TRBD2,TGCGCCAGCAGCCTCCCTAGCGGGAGAATGACAGATACGCAGTATTTT,CASSLPSGRMTDTQYF
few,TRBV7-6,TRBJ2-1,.,TGTGCCAGCAGCTTAAGAATTCCGGGACAAGGCTACAATGAGCAGTTCTTC,CASSLRIPGQGYNEQFF
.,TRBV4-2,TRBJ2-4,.,TGTGCCAGCAGCCAAGATAAGGCGGGACCCAAAAACATTCAGTACTTC,CASSQDKAGPKNIQYF
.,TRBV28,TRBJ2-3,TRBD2,TGTGCCAGCAGTTTATACCTAGCGGGCACAGATACGCAGTATTTT,CASSLYLAGTDTQYF
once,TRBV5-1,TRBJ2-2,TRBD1,TGCGCCAGCAGCCCCGGACAGGGGAACACCGGGGAGCTGTTTTTT,CASSPGQGNTGELFF
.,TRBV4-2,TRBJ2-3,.,TGTGCCAGCAGTGGAGATATCCTCCTCACAGATACGCAGTATTTT,CASSGDILLTDTQYF
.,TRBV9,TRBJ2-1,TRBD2,TGTGCCAGCAGCGTAGCTCGGACTAGCGGGAGGGTAGAGAGCTCCTACAATGAGCAGTTCTTC,CASSVARTSGRVESSYNEQFF
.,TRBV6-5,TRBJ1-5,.,TGTGCCAGCAGTTTGGACAGCTATAGCAATCAGCCCCAGCATTTT,CASSLDSYSNQPQHF
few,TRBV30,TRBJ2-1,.,TGTGCCTGGAGTCGCGGGGCCAGCTCCTACAATGAGCAGTTCTTC,CAWSRGASSYNEQFF
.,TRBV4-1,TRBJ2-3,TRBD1,TGCGCCAGCAGCCAAGAGGGACAGAGCACAGATACGCAGTATTTT,CASSQEGQSTDTQYF
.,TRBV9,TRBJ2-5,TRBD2,TGTGCCAGCAGCAGAGCGGGAGGGCCCCGGGAGACCCAGTACTTC,CASSRAGGPRETQYF
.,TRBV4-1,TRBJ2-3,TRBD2,TGCGCCAGCAGCCCCTCCGGCTTGGCGGGAGCGGGAACAGATACGCAGTATTTT,CASSPSGLAGAGTDTQYF
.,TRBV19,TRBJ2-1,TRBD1,TGTGCCACCGCGCCCGGGACAGGGGGCTACAATGAGCAGTTCTTC,CATAPGTGGYNEQFF
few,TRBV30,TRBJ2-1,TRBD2,TGTGCCTGGACCCAACTAGCGACAGAGCAGTTCTTC,CAWTQLATEQFF
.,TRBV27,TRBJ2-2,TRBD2,TGTGCCAGCAGTTTCCCGGGACTAGCGGGGAACACCGGGGAGCTGTTTTTT,CASSFPGLAGNTGELFF
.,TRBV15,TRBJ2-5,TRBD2,TGTGCCACCAGCTACGGACTAGCGGGACCTCAGGGAGAGCAGTACTTC,CATSYGLAGPQGEQYF
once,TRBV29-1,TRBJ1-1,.,TGCAGGGGGGGAGGGCACTCGGAGGCTTTCTTT,CRGGGHSEAFF
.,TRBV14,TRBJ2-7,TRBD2,TGTGCCAGCAGCCCAGGACTAGCGGGGTACGAGCAGTACTTC,CASSPGLAGYEQYF
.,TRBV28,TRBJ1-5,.,TGTGCCAGCAGTCCTCCCCCAGACAGCAATTATCAGCCCCAGCATTTT,CASSPPPDSNYQPQHF
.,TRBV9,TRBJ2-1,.,TGTGCCAGCAGCGTAGGGGTGGGAGTGGAGGAATTCTTC,CASSVGVGVEEFF
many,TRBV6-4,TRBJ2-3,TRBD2,TGTGCCAGCAGTGAACGGGGACTAGCAGGCACAGATACGCAGTATTTT,CASSERGLAGTDTQYF
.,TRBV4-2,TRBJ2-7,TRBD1,TGTGCCAGCAGCCCGAAGTTAGGGACAGGGGGTAACGAGCAGTACTTC,CASSPKLGTGGNEQYF
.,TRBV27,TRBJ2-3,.,TGTGCCAGCAGTTTCCTTAGCACAGATACGCAGTATTTT,CASSFLSTDTQYF
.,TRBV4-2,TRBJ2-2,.,TGTGCCAGCAGCCAAGAGGACAGCATCGCCGGGGAGCTGTTTTTT,CASSQEDSIAGELFF
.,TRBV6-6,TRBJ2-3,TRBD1,TGTGCCAGCAGTTGGGACGACAGGGGTCGGCGGGATACGCAGTATTTT,CASSWDDRGRRDTQYF
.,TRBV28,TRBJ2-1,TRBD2,TGTGCCAGCAGTCCCAGACTAGCGGGAGGGCTTGAGCAGTTCTTC,CASSPRLAGGLEQFF
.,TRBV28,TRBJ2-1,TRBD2,TGTGCCAGCAGCCCTATCCTAGCGGGAGGGGGCAATGAGCAGTTCTTC,CASSPILAGGGNEQFF
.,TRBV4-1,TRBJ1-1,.,TGCGAGGACAGTGAGGACACTGAAGCTTTCTTT,CEDSEDTEAFF
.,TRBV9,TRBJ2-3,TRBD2,TGTGCCAGCAGCGTAGGAGGGAGGGGCACAGATACGCAGTATTTT,CASSVGGRGTDTQYF
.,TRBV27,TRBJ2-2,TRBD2,TGTGCCACCGCCCAGTGGGAGGGCACCGGGGAGCTGTTTTTT,CATAQWEGTGELFF
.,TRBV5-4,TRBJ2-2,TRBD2,TGTGCCAGCAGCTTGGCTAGCGGGAGACCCAACACCGGGGAGCTGTTTTTT,CASSLASGRPNTGELFF
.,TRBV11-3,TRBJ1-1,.,TGTGCCAGCAGCACCGGACAGAAGAACACTGAAGCTTTCTTT,CASSTGQKNTEAFF
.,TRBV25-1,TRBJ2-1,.,TGTGCCAGCAGGGCCCTAGTGGATGAGCAGTTCTTC,CASRALVDEQFF
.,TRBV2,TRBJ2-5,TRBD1,TGTGCCAGCGGACAGGGGTACGAGACCCGGTACTTC,CASGQGYETRYF
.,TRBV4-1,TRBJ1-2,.,TGCGCCAGCAGCCAGCCAAGGGGAACAGGTCGAAGTGGCTATGGCTACACCTTC,CASSQPRGTGRSGYGYTF
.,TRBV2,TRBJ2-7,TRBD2,TGTGCCAGCAGTGAAAGGGCGGGAGTCTACGAGCAGTACTTC,CASSERAGVYEQYF
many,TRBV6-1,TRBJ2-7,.,TGTGCCAGCACCCCGGCAGGTTCCTACGAGCAGTACTTC,CASTPAGSYEQYF
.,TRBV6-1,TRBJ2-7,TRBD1,TGTGCCAGCAGGGGGACAGGGGGAACCTACGAGCAGTACTTC,CASRGTGGTYEQYF
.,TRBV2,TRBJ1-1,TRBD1,TGTGCCAGCAGTGGGGGGACAGATTTATTGAACACTGAAGCTTTCTTT,CASSGGTDLLNTEAFF
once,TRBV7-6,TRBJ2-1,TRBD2,TGTGCCAGCAGCTTAGCTGCGGGAGGGCTAGTGGATGAGCAGTTCTTC,CASSLAAGGLVDEQFF
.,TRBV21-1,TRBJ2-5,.,TGTGCCAGCAGCAAAGTAGTACTAGCGGGATGGGGATCGGAGACCCAGTACTTC,CASSKVVLAGWGSETQYF
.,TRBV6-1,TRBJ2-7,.,TGTGCCAGCAGAGGGGTGGGGACCTACGAGCAGTACTTC,CASRGVGTYEQYF
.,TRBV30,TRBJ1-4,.,TGTGCCCGAGGGTCGGGAGGGCCTATCGGAAAACTGTTTTTT,CARGSGGPIGKLFF
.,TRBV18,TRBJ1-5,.,TGTGCCAGCTCACCATACGGGCGGGGACCCCATAGCAATCAGCCCCAGCATTTC,CASSPYGRGPHSNQPQHF
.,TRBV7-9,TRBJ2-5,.,TGTGCCAGCAGCTTGAGGCAAGAGACCCAGTACTTC,CASSLRQETQYF
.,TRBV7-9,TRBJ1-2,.,TGTGCCAGCAGCTTACCGACAGGCTGGGGCTACACCTTC,CASSLPTGWGYTF
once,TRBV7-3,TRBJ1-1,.,TGTGCCAGCAGCGTCGGGACAAGCACTGAAGCTTTCTTT,CASSVGTSTEAFF
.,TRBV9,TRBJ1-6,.,TGTGCCAGCGCGAGACAGGCGTATCCCGGGGGGACACCCCTCCACTTT,CASARQAYPGGTPLHF
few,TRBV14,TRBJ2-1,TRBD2,TGTGCCAGCAGCCAAGATGAGCTAGCGGGAGTATGGTACAATGAGCAGTTCTTC,CASSQDELAGVWYNEQFF
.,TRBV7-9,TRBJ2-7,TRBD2,TGTGCCAGCAGCTACGGACTAGCGGGAGGCAATAACTACGAGCAGTACTTC,CASSYGLAGGNNYEQYF
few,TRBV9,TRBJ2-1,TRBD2,TGTGCCAGCAGCGTAGGGAGCGGGAGCTCCTACAATGAGCAGTTCTTC,CASSVGSGSSYNEQFF
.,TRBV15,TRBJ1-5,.,TGTGCCACCAGCAGAGAGAACAGGCGCAATCAGCCCCAGCATTTT,CATSRENRRNQPQHF